The clone carrying this T cell receptor (beta chain) was counted at least ten times. What it recognizes is unknown. This entry belongs to a study of T-cell memory formation after mild COVID-19. Study results and caveats: CD4/CD8 balance held among clones contracting day 15 to 85, and later expanders leaned CD4+.

This CDR3 region has 14 residues. Deletions cut 4 bases from V and 5 bases from J, with 13 bases between. CDR1 is KGHSH and CDR2 is LQKENI in the germline V gene. TCRdb reprocessed the 5' RACE reads with MiXCR, giving one entry per CDR3 protein. The data show a few hundred thousand distinct CDR3 sequences, roughly 21% seen once. This sequence was found in an adult woman who had mild COVID-19 (a few samples of this study predate the infection). Cell type and time point are not known. Input material: PBMCs or a T cell subset sorted from them (not recorded which). This rearrangement joins TRBV18 to TRBJ2-3, with D perhaps TRBD1 or TRBD2 (5 bases each). CDR3 bases: TGTGCCAGCTCACTGGGACGAACGCGAGATACGCAGTATTTT. Protein product: CASSLGRTRDTQYF.